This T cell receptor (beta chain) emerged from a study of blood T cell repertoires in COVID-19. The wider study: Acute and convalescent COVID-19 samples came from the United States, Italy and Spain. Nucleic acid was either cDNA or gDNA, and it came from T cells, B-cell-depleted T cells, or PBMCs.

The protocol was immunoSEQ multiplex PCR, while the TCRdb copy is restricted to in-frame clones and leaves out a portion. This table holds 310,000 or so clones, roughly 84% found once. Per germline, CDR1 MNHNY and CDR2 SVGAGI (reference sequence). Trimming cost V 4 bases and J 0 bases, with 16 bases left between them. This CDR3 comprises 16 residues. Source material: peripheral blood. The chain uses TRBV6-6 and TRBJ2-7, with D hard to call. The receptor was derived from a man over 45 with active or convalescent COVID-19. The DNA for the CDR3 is TGTGCCAGCAGTTTCGAAAGGCGCCGGAGCTCCTACGAGCAGTACTTC. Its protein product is CASSFERRRSSYEQYF.